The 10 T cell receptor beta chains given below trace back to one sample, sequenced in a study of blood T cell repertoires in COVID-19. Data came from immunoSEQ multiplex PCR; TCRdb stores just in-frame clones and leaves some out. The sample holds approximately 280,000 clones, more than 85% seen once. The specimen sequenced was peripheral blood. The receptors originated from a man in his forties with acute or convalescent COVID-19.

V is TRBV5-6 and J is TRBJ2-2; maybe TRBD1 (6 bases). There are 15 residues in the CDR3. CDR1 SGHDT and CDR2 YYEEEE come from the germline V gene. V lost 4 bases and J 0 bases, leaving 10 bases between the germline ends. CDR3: CASSPGTPNTGELFF. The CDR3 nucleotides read TGTGCCAGCAGCCCCGGGACACCGAACACCGGGGAGCTGTTTTTT.

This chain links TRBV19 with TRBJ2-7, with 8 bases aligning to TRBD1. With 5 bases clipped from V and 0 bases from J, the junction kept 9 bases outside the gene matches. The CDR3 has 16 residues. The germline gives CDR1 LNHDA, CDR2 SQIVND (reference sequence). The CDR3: CASSANRDRLSYEQYF. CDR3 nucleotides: TGTGCCAGTAGTGCGAACCGGGACAGGCTCTCCTACGAGCAGTACTTC.

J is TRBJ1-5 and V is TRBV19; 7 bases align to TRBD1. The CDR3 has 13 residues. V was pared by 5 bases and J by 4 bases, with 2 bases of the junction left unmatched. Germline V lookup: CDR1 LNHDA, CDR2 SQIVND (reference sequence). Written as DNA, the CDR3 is TGTGCCAGTAGTGACAGGGTTAATCAGCCCCAGCATTTT. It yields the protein CASSDRVNQPQHF.

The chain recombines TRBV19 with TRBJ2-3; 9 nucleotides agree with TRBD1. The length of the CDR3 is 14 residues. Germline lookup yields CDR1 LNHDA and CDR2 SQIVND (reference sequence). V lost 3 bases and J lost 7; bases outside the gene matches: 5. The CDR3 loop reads CASSIDRGYNTQYF. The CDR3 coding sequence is TGTGCCAGTAGTATTGACAGGGGGTACAATACGCAGTATTTT.

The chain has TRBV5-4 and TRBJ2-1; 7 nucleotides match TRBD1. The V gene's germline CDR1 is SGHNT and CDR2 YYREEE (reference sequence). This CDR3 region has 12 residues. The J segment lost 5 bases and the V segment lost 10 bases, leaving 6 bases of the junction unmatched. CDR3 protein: CASGTANNEQFF. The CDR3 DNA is TGTGCCTCCGGGACAGCGAACAATGAGCAGTTCTTC.

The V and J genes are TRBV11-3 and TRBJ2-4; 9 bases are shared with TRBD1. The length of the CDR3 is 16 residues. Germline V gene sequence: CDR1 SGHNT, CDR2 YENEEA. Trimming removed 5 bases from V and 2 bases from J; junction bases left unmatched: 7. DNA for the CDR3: TGTGCCAGCAGCGCTGGACAGGGGAAAACCAAAAACATTCAGTACTTC. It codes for CASSAGQGKTKNIQYF.

The CDR3 loop reads CASSFEVRYEQYF. The CDR3 bases are TGTGCCAGCAGTTTCGAGGTCCGCTACGAGCAGTACTTC. The chain is built from TRBV12-3 or TRBV12-4 and TRBJ2-7; no reliable D call. The CDR3 covers 13 residues. Trimming left V 3 bases short and J 3 bases short, with 9 bases between.

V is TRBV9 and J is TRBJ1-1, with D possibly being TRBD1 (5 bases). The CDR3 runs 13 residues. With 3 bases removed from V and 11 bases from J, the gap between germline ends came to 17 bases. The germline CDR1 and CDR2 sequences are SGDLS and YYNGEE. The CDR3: CASSGRSGGDAFF. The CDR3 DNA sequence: TGTGCCAGCAGCGGCCGGAGTGGAGGGGATGCTTTCTTT.

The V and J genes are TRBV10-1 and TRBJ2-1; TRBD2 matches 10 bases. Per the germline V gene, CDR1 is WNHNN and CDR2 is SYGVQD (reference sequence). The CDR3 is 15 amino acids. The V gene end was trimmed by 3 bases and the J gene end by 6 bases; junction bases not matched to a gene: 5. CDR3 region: CASSDPAGGPNEQFF. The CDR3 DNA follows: TGCGCCAGCAGTGACCCAGCGGGGGGGCCCAATGAGCAGTTCTTC.

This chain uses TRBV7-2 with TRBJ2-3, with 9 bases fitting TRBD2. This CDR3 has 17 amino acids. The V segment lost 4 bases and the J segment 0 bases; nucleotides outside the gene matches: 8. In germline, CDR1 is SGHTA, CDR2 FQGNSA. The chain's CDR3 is CASSSLAGVTSTDTQYF. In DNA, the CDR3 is TGTGCCAGCAGCTCTTTAGCGGGGGTGACTAGCACAGATACGCAGTATTTT.